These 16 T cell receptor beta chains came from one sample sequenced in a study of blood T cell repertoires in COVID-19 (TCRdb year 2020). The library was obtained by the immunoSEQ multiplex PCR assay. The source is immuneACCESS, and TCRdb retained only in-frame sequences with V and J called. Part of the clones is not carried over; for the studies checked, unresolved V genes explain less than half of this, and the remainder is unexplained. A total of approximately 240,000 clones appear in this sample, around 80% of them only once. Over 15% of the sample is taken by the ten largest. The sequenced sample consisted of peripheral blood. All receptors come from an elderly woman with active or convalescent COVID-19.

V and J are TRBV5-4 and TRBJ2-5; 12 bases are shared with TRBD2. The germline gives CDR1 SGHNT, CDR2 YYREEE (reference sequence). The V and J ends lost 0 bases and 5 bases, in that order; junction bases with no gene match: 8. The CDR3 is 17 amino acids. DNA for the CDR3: TGTGCCAGCAGCTTGGCGGCTAGCGGGGGGGCCGAGGAGACCCAGTACTTC. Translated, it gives CASSLAASGGAEETQYF.

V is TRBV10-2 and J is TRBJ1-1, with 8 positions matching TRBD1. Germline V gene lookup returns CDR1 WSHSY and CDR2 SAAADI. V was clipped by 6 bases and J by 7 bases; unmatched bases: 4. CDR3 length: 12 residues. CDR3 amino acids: CASRFGTGEAFF. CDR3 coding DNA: TGCGCCAGCAGGTTCGGGACAGGTGAAGCTTTCTTT.

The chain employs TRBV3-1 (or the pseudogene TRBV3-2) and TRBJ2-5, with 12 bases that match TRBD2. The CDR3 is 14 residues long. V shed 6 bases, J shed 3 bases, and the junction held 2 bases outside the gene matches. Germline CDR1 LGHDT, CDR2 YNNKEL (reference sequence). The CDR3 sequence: CASRWTSGKETQYF. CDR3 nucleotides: TGTGCCAGCAGATGGACTAGCGGGAAAGAGACCCAGTACTTC.

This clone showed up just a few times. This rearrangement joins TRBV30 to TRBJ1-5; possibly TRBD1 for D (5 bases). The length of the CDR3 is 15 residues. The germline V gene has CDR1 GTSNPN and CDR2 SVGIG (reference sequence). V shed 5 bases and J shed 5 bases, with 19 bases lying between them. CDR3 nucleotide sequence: TGTGCCTGGGGCCCCCAGGGCAGGAGTTATCAGCCCCAGCATTTT. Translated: CAWGPQGRSYQPQHF.

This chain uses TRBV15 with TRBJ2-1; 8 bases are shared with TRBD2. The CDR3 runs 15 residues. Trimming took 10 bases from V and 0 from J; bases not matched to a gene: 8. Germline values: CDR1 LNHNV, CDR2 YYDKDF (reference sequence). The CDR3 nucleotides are TGTGCCATCCGGACTAGCAGAAACTCCTACAATGAGCAGTTCTTC. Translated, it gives CAIRTSRNSYNEQFF.

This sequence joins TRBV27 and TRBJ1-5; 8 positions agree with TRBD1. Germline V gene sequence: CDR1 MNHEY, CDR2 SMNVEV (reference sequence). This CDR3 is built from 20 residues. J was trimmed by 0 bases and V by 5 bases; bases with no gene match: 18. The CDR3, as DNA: TGTGCCAGCAGTGGACGAACCGGGACAGGTCTCTATTATAGCAATCAGCCCCAGCATTTT. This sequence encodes CASSGRTGTGLYYSNQPQHF.

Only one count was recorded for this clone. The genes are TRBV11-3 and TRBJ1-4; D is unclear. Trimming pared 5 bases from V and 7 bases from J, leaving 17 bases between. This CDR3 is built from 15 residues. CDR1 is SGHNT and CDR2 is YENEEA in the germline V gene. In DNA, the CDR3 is TGTGCCAGCAGCGTTGCAGGAGGGAATATTGAAAAACTGTTTTTT. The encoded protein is CASSVAGGNIEKLFF. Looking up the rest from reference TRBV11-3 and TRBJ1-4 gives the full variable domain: EAGVVQSPRYKIIEKKQPVAFWCNPISGHNTLYWYLQNLGQGPELLIRYENEEAVDDSQLPKDRFSAERLKGVDSTLKIQPAELGDSAVYLCASSVAGGNIEKLFFGSGTQLSVL.

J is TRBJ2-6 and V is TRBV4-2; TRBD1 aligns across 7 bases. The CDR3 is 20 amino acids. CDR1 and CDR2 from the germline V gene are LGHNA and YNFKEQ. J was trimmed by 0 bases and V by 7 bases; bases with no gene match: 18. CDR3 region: CASKLKGTDRPNSGANVLTF. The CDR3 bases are TGTGCCAGCAAACTAAAAGGGACGGACAGGCCCAACTCTGGGGCCAACGTCCTGACTTTC.

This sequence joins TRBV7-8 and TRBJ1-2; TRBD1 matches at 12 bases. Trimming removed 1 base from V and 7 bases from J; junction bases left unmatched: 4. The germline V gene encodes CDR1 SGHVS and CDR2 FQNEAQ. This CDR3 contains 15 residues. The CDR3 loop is CASSLVGDRGPGYTF. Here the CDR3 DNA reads TGTGCCAGCAGCTTAGTGGGGGACAGGGGGCCTGGCTACACCTTC.

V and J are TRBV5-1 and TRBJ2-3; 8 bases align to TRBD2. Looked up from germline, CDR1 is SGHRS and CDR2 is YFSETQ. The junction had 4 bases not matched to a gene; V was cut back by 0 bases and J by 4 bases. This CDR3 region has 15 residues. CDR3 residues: CASSLGREVSDTQYF. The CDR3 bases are TGCGCCAGCAGCTTGGGGCGGGAGGTCTCAGATACGCAGTATTTT.

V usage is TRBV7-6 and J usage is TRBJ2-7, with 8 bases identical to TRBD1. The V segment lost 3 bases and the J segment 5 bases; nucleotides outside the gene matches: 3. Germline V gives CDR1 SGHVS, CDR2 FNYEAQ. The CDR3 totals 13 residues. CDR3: CASSFGQGNEQYF. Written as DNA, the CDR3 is TGTGCCAGCAGCTTCGGACAGGGCAACGAGCAGTACTTC.

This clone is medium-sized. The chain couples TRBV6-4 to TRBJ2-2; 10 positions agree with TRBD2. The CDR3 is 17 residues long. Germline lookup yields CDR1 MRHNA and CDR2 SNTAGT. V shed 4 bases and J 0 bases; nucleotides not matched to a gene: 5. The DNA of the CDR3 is TGTGCCAGCAGTGCCCTAGCGGGAGAATCGAACACCGGGGAGCTGTTTTTT. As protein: CASSALAGESNTGELFF.

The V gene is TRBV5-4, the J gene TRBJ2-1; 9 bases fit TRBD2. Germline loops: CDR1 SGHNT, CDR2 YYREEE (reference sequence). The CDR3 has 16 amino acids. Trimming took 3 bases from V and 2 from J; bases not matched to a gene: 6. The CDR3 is CASSWGSSGTYNEQFF. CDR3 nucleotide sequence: TGTGCCAGCAGCTGGGGGTCTAGCGGGACCTACAATGAGCAGTTCTTC.

In DNA, the CDR3 is TGTGCCAGCATCCCTTTTGGCGGTGCCACTGAAGCTTTCTTT. Translating it yields CASIPFGGATEAFF. This chain joins TRBV7-2 and TRBJ1-1, with unresolved D. Germline CDR1 is SGHTA and CDR2 is FQGNSA. The CDR3 is 14 residues long. Trimming removed 7 bases at V and 4 bases at J, with 16 bases between. Combining the CDR3 with reference TRBV7-2 and TRBJ1-1 gives the whole variable domain GAGVSQSPSNKVTEKGKDVELRCDPISGHTALYWYRQSLGQGLEFLIYFQGNSAPDKSGLPSDRFSAERTGGSVSTLTIQRTQQEDSAVYLCASIPFGGATEAFFGQGTRLTVV.

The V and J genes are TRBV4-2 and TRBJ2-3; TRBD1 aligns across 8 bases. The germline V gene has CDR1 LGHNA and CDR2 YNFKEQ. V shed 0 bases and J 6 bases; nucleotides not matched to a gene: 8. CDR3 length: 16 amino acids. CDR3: CASSQDMGQAGDTQYF. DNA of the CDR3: TGTGCCAGCAGCCAAGATATGGGACAGGCCGGGGATACGCAGTATTTT.

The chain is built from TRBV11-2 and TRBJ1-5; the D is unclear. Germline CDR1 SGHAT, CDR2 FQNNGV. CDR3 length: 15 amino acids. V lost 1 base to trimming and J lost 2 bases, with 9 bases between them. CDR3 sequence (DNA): TGTGCCAGCAGCTTAGCGGGATTCGGCAATCAGCCCCAGCATTTT. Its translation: CASSLAGFGNQPQHF. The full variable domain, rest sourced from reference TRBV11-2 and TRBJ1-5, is EAGVAQSPRYKIIEKRQSVAFWCNPISGHATLYWYQQILGQGPKLLIQFQNNGVVDDSQLPKDRFSAERLKGVDSTLKIQPAKLEDSAVYLCASSLAGFGNQPQHFGDGTRLSIL.